A selection of T cell receptor beta chains follows, all from one sample in a study of response to subunit inactivated influenza vaccine. TCRdb redid the calling of the RT-PCR reads with MiXCR, one entry per CDR3 protein. The data hold some 640,000 distinct CDR3 sequences, with 14% observed a single time. This specimen consisted of PBMCs from blood, obtained 14 to 15 days before vaccination. These receptors all stem from a man in his forties or fifties who received an inactivated influenza vaccine. Both conserved end residues are part of each CDR3. Fields, in order: clone size, D gene, V gene, CDR3 length, J gene, CDR3 protein, CDR3 DNA. D genes are given only for firm matches. Clone size is given for some rows only: seen once, a few or many times, or a class if the clone is expanded.

NA,NA,TRBV28,14,TRBJ2-7,CASRSTSGVYEQYF,TGTGCCAGCAGGTCTACCTCGGGTGTCTACGAGCAGTACTTC
many,TRBD2,TRBV6-5,17,TRBJ2-3,CASSYSSLAGGADTQYF,TGTGCCAGCAGTTACTCCTCCTTAGCGGGAGGGGCAGATACGCAGTATTTT
few,TRBD1,TRBV5-1,16,TRBJ2-1,CASSPTGGRTYNEQFF,TGCGCCAGCAGCCCCACAGGGGGCAGGACCTACAATGAGCAGTTCTTC
NA,NA,TRBV6-1,15,TRBJ2-1,CASRDTGPNYNEQFF,TGTGCCAGCAGGGATACGGGACCAAACTACAATGAGCAGTTCTTC
NA,TRBD2,TRBV4-3,16,TRBJ2-1,CASSQVSAGGYNEQFF,TGCGCCAGCAGCCAAGTCTCAGCGGGAGGGTACAATGAGCAGTTCTTC
NA,NA,TRBV6-5,14,TRBJ1-4,CASSYSPSSGKLFF,TGTGCCAGCAGTTACTCTCCCAGTTCCGGAAAACTGTTTTTT
once,NA,TRBV6-2/TRBV6-3,13,TRBJ2-7,CASSRQLPYEQYF,TGTGCCAGCAGCAGACAGCTTCCTTACGAGCAGTACTTC
many,TRBD1,TRBV6-5,13,TRBJ2-7,CASSYRQGYEQYF,TGTGCCAGCAGTTATAGACAGGGGTACGAGCAGTACTTC
few,NA,TRBV30,14,TRBJ2-2,CAWSEIRSTGELFF,TGTGCCTGGAGTGAAATCCGGTCCACCGGGGAGCTGTTTTTT
many,TRBD2,TRBV24-1,17,TRBJ2-1,CATSEWSGSSSYNEQFF,TGTGCCACCAGTGAATGGAGCGGGAGCTCCTCCTACAATGAGCAGTTCTTC
few,NA,TRBV3-1,13,TRBJ2-7,CASSQAASYEQYF,TGTGCCAGCAGCCAAGCGGCTAGCTACGAGCAGTACTTC
NA,NA,TRBV4-3,18,TRBJ2-1,CASSPTVGLTSIMDEQFF,TGCGCCAGCAGCCCAACCGTCGGCCTAACCTCGATCATGGATGAGCAGTTCTTC
few,NA,TRBV7-8,15,TRBJ1-5,CASSLGGARNQPQHF,TGTGCCAGCAGCTTAGGAGGGGCGCGCAATCAGCCCCAGCATTTT
NA,NA,TRBV27,15,TRBJ2-5,CASRMVSGGFETQYF,TGTGCCAGCAGGATGGTTTCAGGGGGGTTTGAGACCCAGTACTTC
many,NA,TRBV4-1,15,TRBJ2-3,CASSQDARATDTQYF,TGCGCCAGCAGCCAAGATGCAAGAGCCACAGATACGCAGTATTTT
NA,TRBD2,TRBV20-1,15,TRBJ2-3,CSASSGRDSTDTQYF,TGCAGCGCAAGTAGCGGGAGGGATAGCACAGATACGCAGTATTTT
few,NA,TRBV12-3/TRBV12-4,13,TRBJ2-7,CASSLGAPGEQYF,TGTGCCAGCAGCCTAGGGGCCCCTGGCGAGCAGTACTTC
NA,TRBD1,TRBV5-1,17,TRBJ1-6,CASSLEPGAGGNSPLHF,TGCGCCAGCAGCTTGGAGCCGGGGGCAGGGGGTAATTCACCCCTCCACTTT
NA,NA,TRBV28,12,TRBJ1-1,CASTLGDTEAFF,TGTGCCAGCACCCTAGGGGACACTGAAGCTTTCTTT
NA,NA,TRBV4-2,12,TRBJ1-1,CASSQTDSEAFF,TGTGCCAGCAGCCAAACGGACAGTGAAGCTTTCTTT
NA,NA,TRBV7-6,15,TRBJ1-3,CASSYSGLLGNTIYF,TGTGCCAGCAGCTACAGTGGGCTCCTTGGAAACACCATATATTTT
many,TRBD2,TRBV5-1,17,TRBJ2-1,CASSEAVAGGPDNEQFF,TGCGCCAGCAGCGAGGCAGTAGCGGGAGGGCCGGACAATGAGCAGTTCTTC
NA,TRBD2,TRBV9,15,TRBJ2-3,CASSPSGRTSDTQYF,TGTGCCAGCAGCCCAAGCGGGAGGACGTCAGATACGCAGTATTTT
NA,TRBD2,TRBV12-3/TRBV12-4,16,TRBJ2-2,CASVSSGGANTGELFF,TGTGCCAGCGTCTCTAGCGGGGGAGCGAACACCGGGGAGCTGTTTTTT
few,TRBD2,TRBV5-1,16,TRBJ2-1,CASKSSGGGFYNEQFF,TGCGCCAGCAAATCCTCGGGGGGAGGTTTTTACAATGAGCAGTTCTTC
NA,TRBD2,TRBV7-2,15,TRBJ2-2,CASSLAGTSGGELFF,TGTGCCAGCAGCTTAGCCGGGACTAGCGGGGGGGAGCTGTTTTTT
many,NA,TRBV11-3,13,TRBJ1-2,CASSLSRGIGYTF,TGTGCCAGCAGCTTATCGAGGGGAATCGGCTACACCTTC
NA,NA,TRBV2,12,TRBJ2-1,CASRGRMDEQFF,TGTGCCAGCAGGGGGCGCATGGATGAGCAGTTCTTC
few,NA,TRBV20-1,14,TRBJ2-1,CSARAGVGYNEQFF,TGCAGTGCTAGAGCTGGGGTCGGTTACAATGAGCAGTTCTTC
many,NA,TRBV5-5,14,TRBJ2-5,CASSPQTGGETQYF,TGTGCCAGCAGCCCTCAGACGGGCGGGGAGACCCAGTACTTC
few,NA,TRBV5-1,14,TRBJ1-5,CASSPMDSAGPQHF,TGCGCCAGCAGCCCAATGGACAGCGCGGGGCCCCAGCATTTT
NA,NA,TRBV28,15,TRBJ2-5,CASTEGRVGQETQYF,TGTGCCAGCACCGAGGGCAGGGTCGGCCAAGAGACCCAGTACTTC
few,NA,TRBV7-2,15,TRBJ2-3,CASNPRGGYTDTQYF,TGTGCCAGCAACCCTAGGGGGGGGTACACAGATACGCAGTATTTT
few,NA,TRBV7-7,16,TRBJ2-1,CASSLPRDMKHNEQFF,TGTGCTAGCAGCTTACCCCGGGACATGAAACACAATGAGCAGTTCTTC
few,NA,TRBV6-5,12,TRBJ2-2,CASTKDTGELFF,TGTGCCAGCACAAAGGACACCGGGGAGCTGTTTTTT